Reported below is one T cell receptor beta chain. The data are from a study of blood T cell repertoires in COVID-19. Study-level information: T cells, B-cell-depleted T cells, or PBMCs provided the cDNA or gDNA that served as material.

The CDR3 loop spans 15 amino acids. The V segment lost 1 base and the J segment 7 bases; nucleotides outside the gene matches: 3. Per the germline V gene, CDR1 is SGHTA and CDR2 is FQGNSA. In the authors' methods: Scientists estimated how many nucleated cells there were by amplifying reference gene primers. TCRdb's table, derived via immunoSEQ multiplex PCR, lists solely in-frame clones and lacks some. That table supplies the V and J calls and clone size; D and trimming were determined from the DNA. The sample records a few hundred thousand clones, approximately 90% being singletons. Recruits, aged roughly 18 to 89 years, lived in 24 US areas.

V and J are TRBV7-2 and TRBJ1-6; 8 positions agree with TRBD1. Sequenced: PBMCs or T cells enriched from blood (not recorded which). The sequence derives from a woman in her forties or fifties who had recovered from COVID-19. CDR3 sequence: CASSLDRDRNSPLHF. Here the CDR3 DNA reads TGTGCCAGCAGCTTAGACCGGGACAGGAATTCACCCCTCCACTTT.